One sample yielded the 21 T cell receptor beta chains listed below, sequenced in a study of T-cell reconstitution after alpha-beta-depleted transplantation in children. Library preparation (for TCRbeta) was performed with unique molecular identifiers. TCRdb redid the calling of the PCR reads with MiXCR, one entry per CDR3 protein. The profile shows 900,000 or so distinct CDR3 sequences, approximately 15% of them singletons. The source material was PBMCs, mostly from graft donor cells, sampled 360 days after TCRalphabeta/CD19-depleted stem cell transplant. These receptors were collected from a male patient under 18 who had a stem cell transplant for acute lymphoblastic leukemia, so the T cells may come from the graft donor.

The chain carries TRBV5-1 and TRBJ2-2, with D possibly being TRBD1 (6 bases). V gave up 1 base and J gave up 0 bases, with 13 bases separating them. The CDR3 has 17 amino acids. The V gene's germline CDR1 is SGHRS and CDR2 YFSETQ. The CDR3 region has the DNA TGCGCCAGCAGCTTGCGGGGACAAGGGCCGAACACCGGGGAGCTGTTTTTT. This gives the protein CASSLRGQGPNTGELFF.

This chain joins TRBV4-1 and TRBJ2-1; TRBD2 agrees at 14 bases. CDR1 MGHRA and CDR2 YSYEKL come from the germline V gene. The CDR3 has 16 residues. Germline trimming cut 4 bases from V and 5 bases from J; bases unmatched to any gene: 4. CDR3 nucleotide sequence: TGCGCCAGCAGCCGGCGACTAGCGGGAGGGGACAATGAGCAGTTCTTC. This encodes CASSRRLAGGDNEQFF.

This clonotype was seen only a few times. This chain uses TRBV20-1 with TRBJ1-1; no definite D call. The germline V gene encodes CDR1 DFQATT and CDR2 SNEGSKA (reference sequence). The CDR3 is 12 residues long. With 8 bases removed from V and 7 bases from J, the gap between germline ends came to 17 bases. CDR3 region: CSLKAGSREAFF. Here the CDR3 DNA reads TGCAGTCTTAAAGCGGGGAGCCGTGAAGCTTTCTTT.

This sequence joins TRBV5-1 and TRBJ2-1, with 14 bases identical to TRBD2. In germline, CDR1 is SGHRS, CDR2 YFSETQ. Germline trimming cut 4 bases from V and 2 bases from J; bases unmatched to any gene: 8. The CDR3 consists of 18 residues. CDR3 loop: CASSLRTSGRTAYNEQFF. As DNA, the CDR3 is TGCGCCAGCAGCCTAAGGACTAGCGGGAGGACCGCCTACAATGAGCAGTTCTTC. Together with reference TRBV5-1 and TRBJ2-1, the CDR3 gives the full variable domain: KAGVTQTPRYLIKTRGQQVTLSCSPISGHRSVSWYQQTPGQGLQFLFEYFSETQRNKGNFPGRFSGRQFSNSRSEMNVSTLELGDSALYLCASSLRTSGRTAYNEQFFGPGTRLTVL.

The table lists this clonotype with many counts. This chain links TRBV12-3 or TRBV12-4 with TRBJ2-1; TRBD2 aligns across 10 bases. Trimming removed 5 bases from V and 6 bases from J; junction bases left unmatched: 7. The CDR3 is 15 amino acids. This CDR3 reads CASSPTWTSGNEQFF. The CDR3 bases are TGTGCCAGCAGTCCGACCTGGACTAGCGGCAATGAGCAGTTCTTC.

This clonotype showed up just a few times. The rearrangement links TRBV4-1 to TRBJ2-2, with D unresolved. V was clipped by 1 base and J by 0 bases, with 6 bases between them. This CDR3 is built from 15 residues. CDR1 is MGHRA, CDR2 YSYEKL, per germline. CDR3 nucleotide sequence: TGCGCCAGCAGCCAAGTAATAGCGAACACCGGGGAGCTGTTTTTT. Its protein is CASSQVIANTGELFF.

This clonotype was observed at least ten times. This chain links TRBV5-1 with TRBJ2-5; 9 bases are shared with TRBD2. Germline V gene sequence: CDR1 SGHRS, CDR2 YFSETQ. V shed 2 bases, J shed 4 bases, and the junction held 3 bases outside the gene matches. There are 14 residues in the CDR3. The DNA of the CDR3 is TGCGCCAGCAGCTTCGTAGCGGGAGCAGAGACCCAGTACTTC. Translating gives CASSFVAGAETQYF.

The chain is built from TRBV7-9 and TRBJ2-1; TRBD2 matches 8 bases. The V and J ends lost 5 bases and 5 bases, in that order; junction bases with no gene match: 8. Germline values: CDR1 SEHNR, CDR2 FQNEAQ (reference sequence). The CDR3 contains 15 residues. For the CDR3, the DNA is TGTGCCAGCAGCAAAACTAGCGGTACAAACAATGAGCAGTTCTTC. This translates into CASSKTSGTNNEQFF.

This clonotype came up many times. The rearrangement joins TRBV4-3 to TRBJ2-4, with D hard to call. Per germline, CDR1 LGHNA and CDR2 YSLEER. V was shortened by 0 bases and J by 8 bases, with 14 bases between the two germline ends. The CDR3 spans 15 residues. The CDR3 nucleotides read TGCGCCAGCAGCCAAGAATGGCCGTCCAGAGACATTCAGTACTTC. It translates to CASSQEWPSRDIQYF.

The chain employs TRBV10-2 and TRBJ2-1, with D maybe TRBD1 (6 bases). In germline, CDR1 is WSHSY, CDR2 SAAADI. The CDR3 covers 17 residues. Deletions cut 3 bases from V and 7 bases from J, with 22 bases between. The CDR3 DNA sequence: TGCGCCAGCAGTGATGAACGGAACCCGTCAAGGGGGAATGAGCAGTTCTTC. It encodes CASSDERNPSRGNEQFF.

The chain has TRBV29-1 and TRBJ2-2; D uncertain. Germline CDR1 and CDR2: SQVTM and ANQGSEA. V was pared by 0 bases and J by 6 bases, with 8 bases between. This CDR3 contains 13 residues. CDR3 sequence reads: CSVEETGSGELFF. The CDR3 region has the DNA TGCAGCGTTGAAGAAACTGGGTCCGGGGAGCTGTTTTTT.

The chain joins TRBV5-6 to TRBJ2-3; 8 nucleotides line up with TRBD1. Germline lookup yields CDR1 SGHDT and CDR2 YYEEEE. The CDR3 is 14 residues long. J gave up 1 base and V 5 bases, and 3 bases lay outside the gene matches. CDR3 bases: TGTGCCAGCAGTAAGACAGGGGGCACAGATACGCAGTATTTT. Translating it yields CASSKTGGTDTQYF.

A few counts support this clonotype. The rearrangement joins TRBV29-1 to TRBJ2-7; possibly TRBD1 for D (6 bases). V lost 5 bases and J 2 bases, leaving 16 bases between the germline ends. CDR3 length: 14 amino acids. Germline lookup yields CDR1 SQVTM and CDR2 ANQGSEA. The CDR3 loop reads CSVRQQGSAYEQYF. The CDR3 DNA follows: TGCAGCGTTCGCCAACAGGGAAGCGCCTACGAGCAGTACTTC.

The CDR3 region is CASAPTDTYEQYF. CDR3 in DNA: TGTGCCAGCGCGCCAACGGACACGTACGAGCAGTACTTC. This chain joins TRBV7-9 and TRBJ2-7, with D maybe TRBD1 (5 bases). This CDR3 spans 13 amino acids. The germline CDR1 and CDR2 sequences are SEHNR and FQNEAQ (reference sequence). The V and J ends lost 8 bases and 4 bases respectively, with 15 bases between them.

V gene TRBV19 combines with J gene TRBJ2-1; D might be TRBD1 or TRBD2, each matching 5 bases. Deletions cut 1 base from V and 7 bases from J, with 8 bases between. Per germline, CDR1 LNHDA and CDR2 SQIVND (reference sequence). This CDR3 is 13 amino acids long. The CDR3 region is CASSIVWGNEQFF. CDR3 in DNA: TGTGCCAGTAGTATAGTCTGGGGGAATGAGCAGTTCTTC.

This chain joins TRBV7-6 and TRBJ2-7; the match to TRBD2 covers 9 bases. Germline-derived CDR1 and CDR2 are SGHVS and FNYEAQ. Trimming took 2 bases from V and 6 from J; bases not matched to a gene: 8. The CDR3 contains 15 residues. The CDR3 reads CASSLTAGGGSEQYF. CDR3 nucleotide sequence: TGTGCCAGCAGCTTAACGGCGGGAGGGGGCAGCGAGCAGTACTTC.

This chain links TRBV7-9 with TRBJ2-7, with D tentatively TRBD2 (5 bases). Germline V gives CDR1 SEHNR, CDR2 FQNEAQ (reference sequence). Trimming stripped 1 base from V and 5 bases from J, with 12 bases between. The CDR3 spans 14 residues. Written as DNA, the CDR3 is TGTGCCAGCAGCTTAGTCGGGGAGAGGAACGAGCAGTACTTC. Its protein is CASSLVGERNEQYF.

The V call is TRBV3-1, the J call TRBJ1-4; D gene ambiguous. V was cut by 5 bases and J by 7 bases, with 14 bases left in between. The CDR3 covers 14 residues. Germline V CDR1 and CDR2: LGHDT, YNNKEL (reference sequence). The CDR3 protein is CASSDTTVIEKLFF. As DNA, the CDR3 is TGTGCCAGCAGCGACACAACAGTTATTGAAAAACTGTTTTTT.

This chain links TRBV12-3 or TRBV12-4 with TRBJ1-5, with D perhaps matching TRBD1 (6 bases). V lost 3 bases and J lost 6, with 15 bases in between. The CDR3 is made up of 15 amino acids. The CDR3 DNA sequence: TGTGCCAGCAGTTTTCGGGGGCGTCGGGGTCAGCCCCAGCATTTT. It codes for CASSFRGRRGQPQHF.

This clonotype was counted between two and nine times. This chain uses TRBV20-1 with TRBJ2-1; D is unresolved. The germline V gene has CDR1 DFQATT and CDR2 SNEGSKA (reference sequence). V was cut by 5 bases and J by 6 bases, with 8 bases left in between. The CDR3 loop spans 11 amino acids. The CDR3, as DNA: TGCAGTGCTCGGACCCTCAATGAGCAGTTCTTC. Amino acid sequence: CSARTLNEQFF.

This clonotype was seen once. V is TRBV5-4 and J is TRBJ2-1; the match to TRBD1 covers 9 bases. CDR3 length: 16 amino acids. The germline V gene encodes CDR1 SGHNT and CDR2 YYREEE (reference sequence). The J segment lost 2 bases and the V segment lost 3 bases, leaving 6 bases of the junction unmatched. DNA of the CDR3: TGTGCCAGCAGCTGGGGACAGGGTAATCCCTACAATGAGCAGTTCTTC. Its protein product is CASSWGQGNPYNEQFF. The whole variable domain, remainder taken from reference TRBV5-4 and TRBJ2-1, is ETGVTQSPTHLIKTRGQQVTLRCSSQSGHNTVSWYQQALGQGPQFIFQYYREEENGRGNFPPRFSGLQFPNYSSELNVNALELDDSALYLCASSWGQGNPYNEQFFGPGTRLTVL.